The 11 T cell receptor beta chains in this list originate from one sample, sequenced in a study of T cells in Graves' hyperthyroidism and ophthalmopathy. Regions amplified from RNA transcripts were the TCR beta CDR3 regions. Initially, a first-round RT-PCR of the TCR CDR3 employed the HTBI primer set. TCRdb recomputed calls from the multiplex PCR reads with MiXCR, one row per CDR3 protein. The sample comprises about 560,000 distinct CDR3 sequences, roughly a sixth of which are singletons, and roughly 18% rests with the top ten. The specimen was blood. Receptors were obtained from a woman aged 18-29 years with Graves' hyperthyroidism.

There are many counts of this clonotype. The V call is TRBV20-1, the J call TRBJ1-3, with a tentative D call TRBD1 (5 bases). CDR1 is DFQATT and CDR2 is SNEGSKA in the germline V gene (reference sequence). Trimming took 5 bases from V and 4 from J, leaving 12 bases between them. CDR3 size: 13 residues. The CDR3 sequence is CSARQGAGNTIYF. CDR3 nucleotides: TGCAGTGCTCGACAAGGGGCGGGAAACACCATATATTTT.

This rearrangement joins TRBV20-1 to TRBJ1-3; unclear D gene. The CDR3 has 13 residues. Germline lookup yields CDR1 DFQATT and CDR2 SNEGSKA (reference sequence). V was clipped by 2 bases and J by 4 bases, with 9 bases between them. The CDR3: CSARFLGGNTIYF. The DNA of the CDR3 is TGCAGTGCTAGATTTCTCGGAGGAAACACCATATATTTT.

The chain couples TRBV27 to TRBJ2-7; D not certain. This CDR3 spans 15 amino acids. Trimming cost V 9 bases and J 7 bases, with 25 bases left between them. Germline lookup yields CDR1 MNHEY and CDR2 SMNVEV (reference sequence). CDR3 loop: CARSRRTRRFREQYF. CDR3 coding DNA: TGTGCCAGGTCACGTCGGACCCGCAGGTTTAGGGAGCAGTACTTC.

The CDR3 nucleotides are TGCAGTGAATCGGGACAGGGTTACACCGGGGAGCTGTTTTTT. As protein: CSESGQGYTGELFF. This chain links TRBV20-1 with TRBJ2-2; 9 nucleotides match TRBD1. The CDR3 length is 14 residues. CDR1 is DFQATT and CDR2 is SNEGSKA in the germline V gene (reference sequence). V lost 7 bases to trimming and J lost 3 bases; unmatched junction nucleotides: 6.

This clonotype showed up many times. CDR3 region: CATSDLRAESYNEQFF. The CDR3 DNA is TGTGCCACCAGTGATTTGAGAGCGGAGAGCTACAATGAGCAGTTCTTC. V is TRBV24-1 and J is TRBJ2-1, with D possibly matching TRBD2 (5 bases). The CDR3 consists of 16 residues. V was cut by 0 bases and J by 3 bases, with 11 bases left in between. Per germline, CDR1 KGHDR and CDR2 SFDVKD.

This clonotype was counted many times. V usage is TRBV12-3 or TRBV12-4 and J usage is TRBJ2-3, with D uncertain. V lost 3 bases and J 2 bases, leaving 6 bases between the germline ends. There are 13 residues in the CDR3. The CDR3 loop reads CASSLVYTDTQYF. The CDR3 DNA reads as TGTGCCAGCAGTTTGGTTTACACAGATACGCAGTATTTT.

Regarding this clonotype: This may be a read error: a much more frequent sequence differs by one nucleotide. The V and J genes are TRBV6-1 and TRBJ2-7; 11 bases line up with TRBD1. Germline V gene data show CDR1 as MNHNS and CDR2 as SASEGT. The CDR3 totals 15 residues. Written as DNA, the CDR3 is TGTGCCAGCAGCGGCCGTAGGGACAGGGGGTACGAGCGGTACTTC. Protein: CASSGRRDRGYERYF.

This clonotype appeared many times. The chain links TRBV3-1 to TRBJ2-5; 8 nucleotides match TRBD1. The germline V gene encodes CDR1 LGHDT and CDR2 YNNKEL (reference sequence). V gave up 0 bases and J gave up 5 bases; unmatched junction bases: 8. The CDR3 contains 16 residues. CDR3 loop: CASSQESQQGAETQYF. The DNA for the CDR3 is TGTGCCAGCAGCCAAGAGTCCCAGCAGGGGGCGGAGACCCAGTACTTC.

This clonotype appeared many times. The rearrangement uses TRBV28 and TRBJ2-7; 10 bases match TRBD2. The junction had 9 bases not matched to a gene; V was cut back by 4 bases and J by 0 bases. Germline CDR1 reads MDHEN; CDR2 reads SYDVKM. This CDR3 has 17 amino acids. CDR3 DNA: TGTGCCAGCAGTTCCCTCGGACTAGCGGCAGGCTCCTACGAGCAGTACTTC. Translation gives CASSSLGLAAGSYEQYF.

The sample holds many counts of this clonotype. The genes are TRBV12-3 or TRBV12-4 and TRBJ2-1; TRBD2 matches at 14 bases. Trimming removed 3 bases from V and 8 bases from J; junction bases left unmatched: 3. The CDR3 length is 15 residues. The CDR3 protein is CASSFLGLAGDEQFF. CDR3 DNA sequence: TGTGCCAGCAGTTTCTTGGGACTAGCGGGAGATGAGCAGTTCTTC.

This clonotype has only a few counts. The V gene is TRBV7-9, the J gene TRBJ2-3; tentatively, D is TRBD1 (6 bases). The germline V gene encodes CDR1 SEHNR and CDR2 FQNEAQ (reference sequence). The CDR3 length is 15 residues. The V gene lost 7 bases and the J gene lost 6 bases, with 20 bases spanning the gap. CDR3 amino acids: CASTQVAARGDTQYF. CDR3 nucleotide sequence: TGTGCCAGCACCCAGGTGGCGGCAAGGGGGGATACGCAGTATTTT.